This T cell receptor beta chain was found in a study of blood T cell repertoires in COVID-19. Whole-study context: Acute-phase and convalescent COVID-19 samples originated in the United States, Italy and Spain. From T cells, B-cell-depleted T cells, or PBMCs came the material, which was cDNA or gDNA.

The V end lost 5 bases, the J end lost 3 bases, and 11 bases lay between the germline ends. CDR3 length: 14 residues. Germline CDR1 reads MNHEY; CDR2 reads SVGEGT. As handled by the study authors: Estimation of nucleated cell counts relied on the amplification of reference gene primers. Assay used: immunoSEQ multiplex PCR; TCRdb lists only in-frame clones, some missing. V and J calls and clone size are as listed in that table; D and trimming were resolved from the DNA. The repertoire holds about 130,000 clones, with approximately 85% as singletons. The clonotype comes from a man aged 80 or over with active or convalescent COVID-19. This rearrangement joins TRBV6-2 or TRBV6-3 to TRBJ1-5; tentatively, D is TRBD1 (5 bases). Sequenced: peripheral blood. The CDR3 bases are TGTGCCAGCAGTCTCGACAGTTTCAATCAGCCCCAGCATTTT. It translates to CASSLDSFNQPQHF.